These 30 T cell receptor beta chains were sequenced from one sample in a study of cytomegalovirus exposure and HLA in healthy donors. 13 Jbeta primers and 60 Vbeta primers were used for the PCR. The protocol was immunoSEQ multiplex PCR, while the TCRdb copy is restricted to in-frame clones and leaves out a portion. The data contain tens of thousands of clones, around 85% of them singletons. Sequencing input: PBMCs. The receptors were sampled from a girl aged 2 to 9 in good health and CMV-seropositive.

The chain recombines TRBV29-1 with TRBJ2-3; the match to TRBD2 covers 7 bases. Per germline, CDR1 SQVTM and CDR2 ANQGSEA. Trimming removed 8 bases from V and 1 base from J; junction bases left unmatched: 9. CDR3 length: 14 residues. DNA for the CDR3: TGCAGCTTACGGGGGGAGCGGGGCACAGATACGCAGTATTTT. Protein: CSLRGERGTDTQYF.

The V and J genes are TRBV5-1 and TRBJ2-2, with D uncertain. V was cut by 1 base and J by 2 bases, with 9 bases left in between. CDR1 is SGHRS and CDR2 is YFSETQ in the germline V gene. The CDR3 runs to 15 residues. The CDR3 DNA sequence: TGCGCCAGCAGCTTGACGATAACAAACACCGGGGAGCTGTTTTTT. It yields the protein CASSLTITNTGELFF.

This sequence joins TRBV7-6 and TRBJ1-5; unclear D gene. Per the germline V gene, CDR1 is SGHVS and CDR2 is FNYEAQ. This CDR3 is 13 amino acids long. V was pared by 6 bases and J by 2 bases, with 8 bases between. CDR3 amino acids: CASSINGNQPQHF. The CDR3 region has the DNA TGTGCCAGCAGTATAAATGGCAATCAGCCCCAGCATTTT.

This clone was detected only a few times. This chain joins TRBV5-1 and TRBJ1-5, with D possibly matching TRBD1 (5 bases). The length of the CDR3 is 13 residues. V lost 2 bases and J lost 5, with 8 bases in between. Per germline, CDR1 SGHRS and CDR2 YFSETQ. The CDR3 is CASSFGRDQPQHF. In nucleotides, the CDR3 is TGCGCCAGCAGCTTTGGCAGGGATCAGCCCCAGCATTTT.

In its sample, this clone was seen once. This chain joins TRBV6-5 and TRBJ1-1; D call uncertain. Germline assignment: CDR1 MNHEY and CDR2 SVGAGI. Trimming took 5 bases from V and 1 from J, leaving 11 bases between them. The CDR3 extends over 14 amino acids. Here the CDR3 reads CASSTQVGNTEAFF. CDR3 sequence (DNA): TGTGCCAGCAGTACCCAGGTGGGGAACACTGAAGCTTTCTTT.

This clone was counted between two and nine times. V and J are TRBV27 and TRBJ2-1; TRBD1 might be the D (6 bases). The CDR3 contains 14 residues. Per the germline V gene, CDR1 is MNHEY and CDR2 is SMNVEV (reference sequence). The V and J ends lost 5 bases and 8 bases respectively, with 16 bases between them. In DNA, the CDR3 is TGTGCCAGCAGTCACGACAGGAAGATGCATGAGCAGTTCTTC. Translation: CASSHDRKMHEQFF.

The chain combines TRBV30 with TRBJ2-1, with 8 bases matching TRBD2. CDR1 is GTSNPN, CDR2 SVGIG, per germline (reference sequence). Trimming removed 4 bases from V and 3 bases from J; junction bases left unmatched: 5. The CDR3 loop spans 14 amino acids. Written as DNA, the CDR3 is TGTGCCTGGACGGGGGGGAACGACTACAATGAGCAGTTCTTC. Its translation is CAWTGGNDYNEQFF.

J is TRBJ1-1 and V is TRBV9; no clear D. CDR1 is SGDLS and CDR2 is YYNGEE in the germline V gene. This CDR3 is 15 amino acids long. The V end lost 4 bases, the J end lost 0 bases, and 13 bases lay between the germline ends. CDR3 residues: CASSPREVVNTEAFF. The CDR3 DNA is TGTGCCAGCAGCCCTCGAGAGGTAGTGAACACTGAAGCTTTCTTT.

V gene TRBV27 combines with J gene TRBJ1-6, with 8 bases fitting TRBD1. With V trimmed by 5 bases and J by 9 bases, 9 bases remained unmatched. Germline-derived CDR1 and CDR2 are MNHEY and SMNVEV (reference sequence). The CDR3 runs 15 residues. This chain's CDR3 is CASSQDRGHGSPLHF. DNA of the CDR3: TGTGCCAGCAGTCAAGACAGGGGCCACGGTTCACCCCTCCACTTT.

For this clone: The junction departs from germline at one end; a sequencing error may be responsible. The chain employs TRBV7-7 and TRBJ2-7; 7 nucleotides agree with TRBD2. Germline CDR1 is SSHAT and CDR2 is FNYEAQ (reference sequence). This CDR3 region has 15 residues. The CDR3 here is CASSHGSGPTYEQYF. CDR3 in DNA: TGTGCTAGCAGCCATGGTAGCGGGCCTACCTACGAGCAGTACTTC. Full variable domain (outside the CDR3, taken from reference TRBV7-7 and TRBJ2-7): GAGVSQSPRYKVTKRGQDVTLRCDPISSHATLYWYQQALGQGPEFLTYFNYEAQPDKSGLPSDRFSAERPEGSISTLTIQRTEQRDSAMYRCASSHGSGPTYEQYFGPGTRLTVT.

The V call is TRBV19, the J call TRBJ2-1, with TRBD1 matching 9 bases. The germline CDR1 and CDR2 sequences are LNHDA and SQIVND (reference sequence). J gave up 8 bases and V 8 bases, and 7 bases lay outside the gene matches. The CDR3 has 13 amino acids. The CDR3 region is CASRRTGDHEQFF. Written as DNA, the CDR3 is TGTGCCAGTCGTAGGACAGGGGATCATGAGCAGTTCTTC.

The genes are TRBV6-1 and TRBJ1-2; D possibly corresponds to TRBD1 (5 bases). The CDR3 has 13 residues. The V and J ends lost 3 bases and 8 bases respectively, with 13 bases between them. CDR1 and CDR2 (germline): MNHNS, SASEGT. The CDR3: CASSEQGRGGYTF. CDR3 sequence (DNA): TGTGCCAGCAGTGAGCAGGGAAGGGGCGGCTACACCTTC.

This clone appeared a few times. The V and J genes are TRBV4-1 and TRBJ1-1, with a possible D match to TRBD1 (5 bases). The V and J ends lost 1 base and 3 bases respectively, with 15 bases between them. The CDR3 is made up of 16 amino acids. Looked up from germline, CDR1 is MGHRA and CDR2 is YSYEKL. The CDR3 region is CASSQVPGWKDTEAFF. For the CDR3, the DNA is TGCGCCAGCAGCCAAGTCCCAGGGTGGAAGGACACTGAAGCTTTCTTT.

The chain recombines TRBV11-2 with TRBJ1-1; maybe TRBD1 (6 bases). Germline V CDR1 and CDR2: SGHAT, FQNNGV. Deletions cut 7 bases from V and 4 bases from J, with 16 bases between. The CDR3 has 14 amino acids. This CDR3 is CASIITQGSTEAFF. In DNA form, the CDR3 reads TGTGCCAGCATCATTACCCAGGGGAGCACTGAAGCTTTCTTT.

The chain carries TRBV7-9 and TRBJ2-6, with D perhaps TRBD2 (6 bases). The germline V and J ends were trimmed by 5 bases and 2 bases, with 19 bases remaining between them. Germline V lookup: CDR1 SEHNR, CDR2 FQNEAQ (reference sequence). The CDR3 sequence is 18 residues long. The CDR3 region is CASSLPKGTSPGANVLTF. The CDR3, as DNA: TGTGCCAGCAGCCTCCCAAAAGGGACTTCCCCTGGGGCCAACGTCCTGACTTTC.

J is TRBJ2-1 and V is TRBV10-1; perhaps TRBD2 as D (5 bases). Between the trimmed V and J ends, which lost 8 bases and 0 bases, there was a span of 14 bases. The CDR3 is 15 residues long. From germline, CDR1 is WNHNN and CDR2 SYGVQD (reference sequence). The CDR3 nucleotides are TGCGCCAGCTCCGACTCGGGGAGCTCCTACAATGAGCAGTTCTTC. Its protein product is CASSDSGSSYNEQFF.

The rearrangement links TRBV7-9 to TRBJ1-5; 7 nucleotides align to TRBD1. The CDR3 contains 15 residues. V shed 1 base, J shed 6 bases, and the junction held 6 bases outside the gene matches. Germline lookup yields CDR1 SEHNR and CDR2 FQNEAQ (reference sequence). The CDR3 region has the DNA TGTGCCAGCAGCTTAGGAGACAGGGAACGTCAGCCCCAGCATTTT. It yields the protein CASSLGDRERQPQHF.

V gene TRBV2 combines with J gene TRBJ2-3; 13 positions agree with TRBD2. CDR1 SNHLY and CDR2 FYNNEI come from the germline V gene. The CDR3 spans 16 residues. Unmatched junction bases numbered 8, after V lost 6 bases and J lost 5 bases. CDR3: CASSLRTSGSVDTQYF. The CDR3 nucleotides read TGTGCCAGCAGCCTTCGGACTAGCGGGAGTGTAGATACGCAGTATTTT.

The chain uses TRBV6-5 and TRBJ2-7, with D possibly being TRBD2 (6 bases). There are 15 residues in the CDR3. Germline CDR1 and CDR2: MNHEY and SVGAGI. Trimming removed 3 bases at V and 4 bases at J, with 16 bases between. CDR3 nucleotides: TGTGCCAGCAGTTATTCGGGGGAGACTGTTTACGAGCAGTACTTC. Its translation: CASSYSGETVYEQYF.

This chain joins TRBV5-6 and TRBJ2-2; TRBD2 is a possible D gene (5 bases). V dropped 5 bases and J dropped 6 bases, with 11 bases sitting between them. There are 13 residues in the CDR3. The germline gives CDR1 SGHDT, CDR2 YYEEEE. CDR3: CASRREEAGELFF. CDR3 coding DNA: TGTGCCAGCAGGAGGGAAGAGGCCGGGGAGCTGTTTTTT.

J is TRBJ2-2 and V is TRBV4-1; D unclear. The CDR3 spans 14 residues. The V gene's germline CDR1 is MGHRA and CDR2 YSYEKL. Trimming took 4 bases from V and 1 from J, leaving 7 bases between them. The CDR3 sequence: CASSPTRNTGELFF. As DNA, the CDR3 is TGCGCCAGCAGCCCTACCCGGAACACCGGGGAGCTGTTTTTT.

The J gene is TRBJ1-2, the V gene TRBV28; no firm D call. Trimming took 6 bases from V and 4 from J, leaving 12 bases between them. The germline CDR1 and CDR2 sequences are MDHEN and SYDVKM. This CDR3 is 13 amino acids long. CDR3 region: CASSNRSPYGYTF. In nucleotides, the CDR3 is TGTGCCAGCAGCAACCGGTCCCCCTATGGCTACACCTTC.

Here the CDR3 reads CASSPGQGAYYEQYF. CDR3 DNA sequence: TGTGCCAGCAGTCCTGGACAGGGGGCCTACTACGAGCAGTACTTC. The genes are TRBV6-5 and TRBJ2-7; 11 nucleotides agree with TRBD1. After removal of 5 bases from V and 3 bases from J, the junction contained 6 bases not matched to a gene. The length of the CDR3 is 15 residues. Germline CDR1 MNHEY, CDR2 SVGAGI.

The chain has TRBV6-5 and TRBJ1-1; possible D gene TRBD1, 6 bases. Germline-derived CDR1 and CDR2 are MNHEY and SVGAGI. The V end lost 2 bases, the J end lost 7 bases, and 14 bases lay between the germline ends. This CDR3 has 14 residues. The CDR3 nucleotides are TGTGCCAGCAGTTACGATTGGACAGCTATTGAAGCTTTCTTT. It specifies CASSYDWTAIEAFF.

The sample holds one count of this clone. This chain links TRBV18 with TRBJ1-2, with TRBD1 matching over 7 bases. The length of the CDR3 is 14 residues. Trimming took 3 bases from V and 3 from J; bases not matched to a gene: 4. Germline V gene data show CDR1 as KGHSH and CDR2 as LQKENI. CDR3 coding DNA: TGTGCCAGCTCACCGAGGGACAGTTACTATGGCTACACCTTC. Protein product: CASSPRDSYYGYTF. Variable domain in full (rest from reference TRBV18 and TRBJ1-2): NAGVMQNPRHLVRRRGQEARLRCSPMKGHSHVYWYRQLPEEGLKFMVYLQKENIIDESGMPKERFSAEFPKEGPSILRIQQVVRGDSAAYFCASSPRDSYYGYTFGSGTRLTVV.

This chain uses TRBV7-9 with TRBJ1-3, with unresolved D. Germline CDR1 reads SEHNR; CDR2 reads FQNEAQ (reference sequence). Trimming cost V 5 bases and J 4 bases, with 6 bases left between them. The CDR3 has 12 residues. This CDR3 reads CASSQQGNTIYF. CDR3 nucleotide sequence: TGTGCCAGCAGCCAACAGGGAAACACCATATATTTT.

The chain couples TRBV4-1 to TRBJ1-1; 10 bases are shared with TRBD1. This CDR3 has 18 residues. V trimming: 2 bases; J trimming: 1 base; junction bases outside the gene matches: 10. Germline V gene sequence: CDR1 MGHRA, CDR2 YSYEKL. As DNA, the CDR3 is TGCGCCAGCAGCCAACCTGACAGGGGGCTTAGAGGGAACACTGAAGCTTTCTTT. It translates to CASSQPDRGLRGNTEAFF.

V usage is TRBV15 and J usage is TRBJ1-5, with TRBD1 matching 11 bases. CDR1 is LNHNV and CDR2 is YYDKDF in the germline V gene (reference sequence). The ends lost 3 bases at V and 6 bases at J; junction bases unmatched: 13. The CDR3 sequence is 18 residues long. The CDR3 reads CATSSPGTGGRSSQPQHF. CDR3 in DNA: TGTGCCACCAGCAGCCCCGGGACAGGGGGAAGGAGTAGTCAGCCCCAGCATTTT. The whole variable domain, filled in from reference TRBV15 and TRBJ1-5, reads DAMVIQNPRYQVTQFGKPVTLSCSQTLNHNVMYWYQQKSSQAPKLLFHYYDKDFNNEADTPDNFQSRRPNTSFCFLDIRSPGLGDTAMYLCATSSPGTGGRSSQPQHFGDGTRLSIL.

The rearrangement uses TRBV29-1 and TRBJ1-2; tentatively, D is TRBD1 (6 bases). V dropped 6 bases and J dropped 8 bases, with 19 bases sitting between them. The CDR3 is 13 amino acids. Germline V lookup: CDR1 SQVTM, CDR2 ANQGSEA. In DNA form, the CDR3 reads TGCAGCGTGGGCTTGGACAGTTCCCTCGGCTACACCTTC. Protein sequence: CSVGLDSSLGYTF.

The gene calls are TRBV29-1 and TRBJ1-1; 7 bases map to TRBD1. V dropped 3 bases and J dropped 5; count of bases not matched to a gene: 3. The CDR3 sequence is 12 residues long. Germline CDR1 reads SQVTM; CDR2 reads ANQGSEA. This CDR3 reads CSVDSGGTEAFF. CDR3 nucleotide sequence: TGCAGCGTTGACTCAGGGGGAACTGAAGCTTTCTTT.